The 11 T cell receptor beta chains below were found in one sample sequenced in a study of OX40 agonist ivuxolimab in advanced cancers. Assay: immunoSEQ multiplex PCR; the TCRdb copy retains only in-frame clones and omits some. The sample holds about 60,000 clones; roughly 85% are singletons and the top ten take approximately 3.6%. Specimen: CD4+ or CD8+ T cells sorted from blood, collected in a trial of the OX40 agonist ivuxolimab. Every receptor here comes from an adult with an advanced solid tumor such as melanoma, head and neck, liver or kidney cancer.

The chain carries TRBV13 and TRBJ2-7, with 9 bases identical to TRBD1. This CDR3 is 16 amino acids long. V gave up 5 bases and J gave up 2 bases; unmatched junction bases: 10. Germline CDR1 is PRHDT and CDR2 is FYEKMQ (reference sequence). CDR3 in amino acids: CASSVSGTGLPYEQYF. The CDR3 bases are TGTGCCAGCAGCGTCTCCGGGACAGGGTTGCCCTACGAGCAGTACTTC.

CDR3 region: CASSSPGQGLGSYTF. The CDR3 region has the DNA TGTGCCAGCAGCTCCCCGGGACAGGGGCTTGGAAGCTACACCTTC. The chain combines TRBV28 with TRBJ1-2, with 10 bases matching TRBD1. J lost 9 bases, V lost 6 bases, and 13 bases had no gene match. Germline CDR1 MDHEN, CDR2 SYDVKM. The CDR3 contains 15 residues.

This chain joins TRBV2 and TRBJ1-6; D may be TRBD1 (6 bases). Trimming took off 6 bases at V and 9 bases at J, with 18 bases between the two ends. This CDR3 is 15 amino acids long. The germline CDR1 and CDR2 sequences are SNHLY and FYNNEI. CDR3 sequence (DNA): TGTGCCAGCAGCCTAGGACAGCCTGGAAGTTCACCCCTCCACTTT. Translation gives CASSLGQPGSSPLHF.

The chain combines TRBV10-3 with TRBJ2-7; 7 nucleotides align to TRBD2. Germline loops: CDR1 ENHRY, CDR2 SYGVKD. The CDR3 sequence is 14 residues long. Germline trimming cut 0 bases from V and 5 bases from J; bases unmatched to any gene: 4. The CDR3 here is CAISESSGRDEQYF. The CDR3 coding sequence is TGTGCCATCAGTGAGTCCTCAGGGAGGGACGAGCAGTACTTC.

This rearrangement joins TRBV7-9 to TRBJ2-5; 8 nucleotides agree with TRBD2. In germline, CDR1 is SEHNR, CDR2 FQNEAQ (reference sequence). V was pared by 3 bases and J by 5 bases, with 5 bases of the junction left unmatched. The CDR3 length is 14 residues. For the CDR3, the DNA is TGTGCCAGCAGCTTCCGGGGGGGCGCTGAGACCCAGTACTTC. Protein product: CASSFRGGAETQYF. Full variable domain (remainder filled in from reference TRBV7-9 and TRBJ2-5): DTGVSQNPRHKITKRGQNVTFRCDPISEHNRLYWYRQTLGQGPEFLTYFQNEAQLEKSRLLSDRFSAERPKGSFSTLEIQRTEQGDSAMYLCASSFRGGAETQYFGPGTRLLVL.

This chain connects TRBV2 to TRBJ1-1, with TRBD1 identical over 11 bases. Germline assignment: CDR1 SNHLY and CDR2 FYNNEI. The CDR3 extends over 14 amino acids. The V and J ends lost 9 bases and 6 bases, in that order; junction bases with no gene match: 9. DNA of the CDR3: TGTGCCAGTACTCGGACAGGGGGCCGGGCTGAAGCTTTCTTT. Its protein product is CASTRTGGRAEAFF. Supplemented by reference TRBV2 and TRBJ1-1, the full variable domain reads EPEVTQTPSHQVTQMGQEVILRCVPISNHLYFYWYRQILGQKVEFLVSFYNNEISEKSEIFDDQFSVERPDGSNFTLKIRSTKLEDSAMYFCASTRTGGRAEAFFGQGTRLTVV.

The chain is built from TRBV4-1 and TRBJ1-2; no firm D call. Germline-derived CDR1 and CDR2 are MGHRA and YSYEKL. V lost 4 bases and J 0 bases, leaving 12 bases between the germline ends. The CDR3 is made up of 15 amino acids. CDR3 sequence: CASSPEPLANYGYTF. The CDR3 coding sequence is TGCGCCAGCAGCCCAGAACCGTTAGCTAACTATGGCTACACCTTC.

The chain joins TRBV6-5 to TRBJ2-4, with D perhaps TRBD1 or TRBD2 (7 bases each). This CDR3 has 15 amino acids. V lost 7 bases and J 8 bases, leaving 21 bases between the germline ends. Germline CDR1 and CDR2: MNHEY and SVGAGI. The CDR3 protein is CASNAGEGAGHIQYF. For the CDR3, the DNA is TGTGCCAGCAACGCGGGAGAGGGGGCTGGGCACATTCAGTACTTC.

The rearrangement links TRBV5-1 to TRBJ2-3; D uncertain. Germline loops: CDR1 SGHRS, CDR2 YFSETQ. V lost 3 bases and J 2 bases, leaving 7 bases between the germline ends. This CDR3 is 13 amino acids long. The CDR3 is CASSSPPTDTQYF. CDR3 bases: TGCGCCAGCAGCTCCCCCCCCACAGATACGCAGTATTTT. The full variable domain, rest sourced from reference TRBV5-1 and TRBJ2-3, is KAGVTQTPRYLIKTRGQQVTLSCSPISGHRSVSWYQQTPGQGLQFLFEYFSETQRNKGNFPGRFSGRQFSNSRSEMNVSTLELGDSALYLCASSSPPTDTQYFGPGTRLTVL.

This chain links TRBV11-2 with TRBJ1-5, with a possible D match to TRBD1 (5 bases). Germline assignment: CDR1 SGHAT and CDR2 FQNNGV. V gave up 2 bases and J gave up 5 bases, with 13 bases separating them. The CDR3 has 15 residues. CDR3 DNA: TGTGCCAGCAGCTTAAGGGGTTTAAAGGATCAGCCCCAGCATTTT. This encodes CASSLRGLKDQPQHF.

The count of this clone is one. CDR3 in amino acids: CASGRDSNQPQHF. DNA for the CDR3: TGTGCCAGTGGCCGGGACAGTAATCAGCCCCAGCATTTT. The chain recombines TRBV19 with TRBJ1-5; TRBD1 matches at 7 bases. CDR3 length: 13 residues. Trimming took 8 bases from V and 4 from J; bases not matched to a gene: 5. The germline gives CDR1 LNHDA, CDR2 SQIVND (reference sequence).